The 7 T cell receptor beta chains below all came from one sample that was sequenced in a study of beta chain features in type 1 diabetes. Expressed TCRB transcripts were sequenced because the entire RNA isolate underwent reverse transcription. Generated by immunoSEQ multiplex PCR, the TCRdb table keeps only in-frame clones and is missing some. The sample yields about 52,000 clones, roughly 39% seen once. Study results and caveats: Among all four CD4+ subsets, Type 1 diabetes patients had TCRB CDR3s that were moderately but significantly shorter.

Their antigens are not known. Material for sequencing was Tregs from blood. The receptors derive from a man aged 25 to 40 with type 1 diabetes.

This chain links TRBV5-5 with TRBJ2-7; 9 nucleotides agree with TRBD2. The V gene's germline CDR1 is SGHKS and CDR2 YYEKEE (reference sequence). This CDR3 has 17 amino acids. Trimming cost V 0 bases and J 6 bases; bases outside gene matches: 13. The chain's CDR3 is CASSLGLAASHRGEQYF. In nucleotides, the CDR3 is TGTGCCAGCAGCTTGGGACTAGCGGCATCCCACCGAGGCGAGCAGTACTTC. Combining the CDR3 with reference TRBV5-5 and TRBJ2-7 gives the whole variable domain DAGVTQSPTHLIKTRGQQVTLRCSPISGHKSVSWYQQVLGQGPQFIFQYYEKEERGRGNFPDRFSARQFPNYSSELNVNALLLGDSALYLCASSLGLAASHRGEQYFGPGTRLTVT.

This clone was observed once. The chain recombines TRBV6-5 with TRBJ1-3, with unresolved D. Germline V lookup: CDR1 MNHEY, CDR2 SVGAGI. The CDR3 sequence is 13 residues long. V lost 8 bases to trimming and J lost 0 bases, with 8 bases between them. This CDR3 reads CASFWSSGNTIYF. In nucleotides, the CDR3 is TGTGCCAGCTTTTGGAGCTCTGGAAACACCATATATTTT.

The CDR3 here is CASSLTSGQETQYF. As DNA, the CDR3 is TGTGCCAGCAGCTTAACTAGCGGACAAGAGACCCAGTACTTC. This chain links TRBV5-4 with TRBJ2-5; 8 nucleotides line up with TRBD2. Unmatched junction bases numbered 2, after V lost 2 bases and J lost 2 bases. CDR3 length equals 14 residues. Germline-derived CDR1 and CDR2 are SGHNT and YYREEE (reference sequence).

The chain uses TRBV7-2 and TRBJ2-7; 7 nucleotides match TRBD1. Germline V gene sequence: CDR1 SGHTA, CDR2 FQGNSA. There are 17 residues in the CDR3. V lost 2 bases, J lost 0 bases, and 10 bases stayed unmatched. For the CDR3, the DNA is TGTGCCAGCAGCTTAAACGACAGGGTTGGGGCCTCCTACGAGCAGTACTTC. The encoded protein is CASSLNDRVGASYEQYF. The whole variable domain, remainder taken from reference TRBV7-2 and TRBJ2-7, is GAGVSQSPSNKVTEKGKDVELRCDPISGHTALYWYRQSLGQGLEFLIYFQGNSAPDKSGLPSDRFSAERTGGSVSTLTIQRTQQEDSAVYLCASSLNDRVGASYEQYFGPGTRLTVT.

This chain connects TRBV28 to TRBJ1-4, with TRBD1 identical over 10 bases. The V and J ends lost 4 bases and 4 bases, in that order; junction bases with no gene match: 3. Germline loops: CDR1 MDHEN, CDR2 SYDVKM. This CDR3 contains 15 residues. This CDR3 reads CASSSTGGNNEKLFF. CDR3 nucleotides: TGTGCCAGCAGTTCGACAGGGGGCAATAATGAAAAACTGTTTTTT.

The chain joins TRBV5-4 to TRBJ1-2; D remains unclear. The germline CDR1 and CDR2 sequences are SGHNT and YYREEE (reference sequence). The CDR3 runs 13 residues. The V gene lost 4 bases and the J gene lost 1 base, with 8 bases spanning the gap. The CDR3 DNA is TGTGCCAGCAGCCCGGACTTTAACTATGGCTACACCTTC. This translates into CASSPDFNYGYTF.

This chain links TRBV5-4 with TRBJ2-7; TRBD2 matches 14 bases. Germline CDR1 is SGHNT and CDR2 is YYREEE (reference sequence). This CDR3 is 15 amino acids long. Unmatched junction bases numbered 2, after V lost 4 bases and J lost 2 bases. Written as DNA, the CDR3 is TGTGCCAGCAGCCCGACTAGCGGGAGGGCCTACGAGCAGTACTTC. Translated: CASSPTSGRAYEQYF.